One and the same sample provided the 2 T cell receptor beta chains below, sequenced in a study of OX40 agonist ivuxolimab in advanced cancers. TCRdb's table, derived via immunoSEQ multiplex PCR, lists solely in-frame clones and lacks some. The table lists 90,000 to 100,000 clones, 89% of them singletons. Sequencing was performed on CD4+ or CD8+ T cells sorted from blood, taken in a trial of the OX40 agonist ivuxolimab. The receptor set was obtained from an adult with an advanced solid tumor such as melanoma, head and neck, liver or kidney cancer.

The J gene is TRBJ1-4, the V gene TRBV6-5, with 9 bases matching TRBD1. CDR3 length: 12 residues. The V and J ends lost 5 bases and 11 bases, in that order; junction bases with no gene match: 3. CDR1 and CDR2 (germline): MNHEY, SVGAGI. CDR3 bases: TGTGCCAGCAGTACCGACAGGGGGAAACTGTTTTTT. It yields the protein CASSTDRGKLFF.

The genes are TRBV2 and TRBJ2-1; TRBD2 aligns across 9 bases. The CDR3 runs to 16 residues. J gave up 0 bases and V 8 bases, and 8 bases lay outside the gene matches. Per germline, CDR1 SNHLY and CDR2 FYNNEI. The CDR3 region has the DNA TGTGCCAGCTGCCGGGAAGCGGGGGGCTCCTACAATGAGCAGTTCTTC. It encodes CASCREAGGSYNEQFF.